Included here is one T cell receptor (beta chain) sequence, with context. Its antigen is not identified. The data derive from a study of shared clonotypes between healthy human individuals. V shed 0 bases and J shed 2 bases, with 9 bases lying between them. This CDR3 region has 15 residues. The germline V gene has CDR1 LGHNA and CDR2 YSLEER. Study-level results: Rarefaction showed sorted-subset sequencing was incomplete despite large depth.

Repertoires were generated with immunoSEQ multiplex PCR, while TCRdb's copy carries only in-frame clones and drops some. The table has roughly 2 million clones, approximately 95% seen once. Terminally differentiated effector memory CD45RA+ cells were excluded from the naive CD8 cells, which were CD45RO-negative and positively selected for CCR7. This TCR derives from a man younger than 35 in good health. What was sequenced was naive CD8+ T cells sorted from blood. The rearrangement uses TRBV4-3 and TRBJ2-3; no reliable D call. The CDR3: CASSQENSITDTQYF. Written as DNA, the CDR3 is TGCGCCAGCAGCCAAGAGAACTCCATCACAGATACGCAGTATTTT.